Here is one TCR beta chain with its context. Its target is unknown. The CDR3 extends over 15 amino acids. Germline lookup yields CDR1 MNHEY and CDR2 SMNVEV (reference sequence). The ends were cut back, 6 bases at V and 4 bases at J, with 18 bases in the middle. This sample is part of a study of T cell responses to AZD1222 COVID-19 vaccine. Regarding the study as a whole: Spike was spanned by vaccine-associated CD4 TCRs, with dominance at 160-218 and 743-854. It should be noted that donors were predominantly white British and more often female, and clonal diversity was possibly underestimated. The repertoires were collected only after the peak T cell response.

Some second doses came at about 4 weeks and others at about 12 weeks; these were pooled. TCRdb's table, derived via immunoSEQ multiplex PCR, lists solely in-frame clones and lacks some. The sample holds 170,000 or so clones, almost 90% seen once. The sequence was collected from an adult who received the AZD1222 COVID-19 vaccine. This material consisted of peripheral blood, taken 28 days after the second AZD1222 dose. The chain uses TRBV27 and TRBJ1-2; perhaps TRBD1 as D (6 bases). CDR3 in amino acids: CASSPWGGRSYGYTF. In DNA form, the CDR3 reads TGTGCCAGCAGCCCATGGGGGGGCCGGAGCTATGGCTACACCTTC.